Described below is a single T cell receptor (beta chain) sequence and its context. The target antigen is unknown. The data originate from a study of cytomegalovirus exposure and HLA in healthy donors. This PCR relied on a set of 60 Vbeta primers and 13 Jbeta primers. Profiling relied on immunoSEQ multiplex PCR, and the TCRdb table lists in-frame clones only, not all of them. The sample lists about 95,000 clones, approximately 80% seen once, with approximately 5% in the top ten. Broader study findings: Earlier analysis looked at TCR beta V segments, and most were productive about 87% or about 30% of the time. It was 164 TCR beta chains that were listed as cytomegalovirus-associated. Later analysis showed TCR association rates varying by HLA locus, highest for DRB1 and lowest for HLA-C. Sequences of the TCR beta chain were said to predict the HLA-A and HLA-B alleles of most subjects accurately.

Germline values: CDR1 SNHLY, CDR2 FYNNEI. Trimming stripped 11 bases from V and 8 bases from J, with 18 bases between. CDR3 size: 13 residues. This TCR came from a man aged 25 to 40 in good health and CMV-seropositive. The chain combines TRBV2 with TRBJ1-4, with D possibly TRBD1 on 5 matching bases. Sequencing input: PBMCs. The CDR3 sequence is CAGTWAGNEKLFF. DNA of the CDR3: TGTGCCGGAACCTGGGCAGGGAACGAAAAACTGTTTTTT.